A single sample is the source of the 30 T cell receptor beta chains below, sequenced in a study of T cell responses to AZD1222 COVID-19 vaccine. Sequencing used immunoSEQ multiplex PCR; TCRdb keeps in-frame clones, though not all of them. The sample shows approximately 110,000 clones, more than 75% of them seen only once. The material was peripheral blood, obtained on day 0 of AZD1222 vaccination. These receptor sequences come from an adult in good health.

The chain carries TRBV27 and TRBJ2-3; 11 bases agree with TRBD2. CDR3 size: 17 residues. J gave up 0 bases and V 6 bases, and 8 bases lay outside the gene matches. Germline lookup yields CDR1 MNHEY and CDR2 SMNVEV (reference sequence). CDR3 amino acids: CASRGLADRTSTDTQYF. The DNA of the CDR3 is TGTGCCAGCAGGGGACTAGCGGATAGAACTAGCACAGATACGCAGTATTTT.

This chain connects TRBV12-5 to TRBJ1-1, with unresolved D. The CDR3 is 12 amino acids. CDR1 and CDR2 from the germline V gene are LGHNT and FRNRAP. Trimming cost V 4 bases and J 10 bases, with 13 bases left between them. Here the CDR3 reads CASGSGIEGAFF. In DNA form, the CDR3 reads TGTGCTAGTGGTTCGGGGATCGAGGGAGCTTTCTTT. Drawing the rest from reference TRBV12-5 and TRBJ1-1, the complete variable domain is DARVTQTPRHKVTEMGQEVTMRCQPILGHNTVFWYRQTMMQGLELLAYFRNRAPLDDSGMPKDRFSAEMPDATLATLKIQPSEPRDSAVYFCASGSGIEGAFFGQGTRLTVV.

Here the CDR3 reads CATSRAQVVGGYTF. The CDR3 DNA sequence: TGTGCCACCAGCCGAGCCCAGGTGGTGGGCGGCTACACCTTC. The chain uses TRBV15 and TRBJ1-2; no definite D call. The CDR3 has 14 amino acids. Looked up from germline, CDR1 is LNHNV and CDR2 is YYDKDF (reference sequence). Trimming shortened V by 5 bases and J by 8 bases, and 18 bases separated the two germline ends.

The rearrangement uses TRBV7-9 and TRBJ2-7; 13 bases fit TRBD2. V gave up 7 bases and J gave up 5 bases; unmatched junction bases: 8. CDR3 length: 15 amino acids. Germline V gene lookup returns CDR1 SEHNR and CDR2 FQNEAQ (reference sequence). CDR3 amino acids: CASTITSGGADEQYF. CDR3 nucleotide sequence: TGTGCCAGCACCATCACTAGCGGGGGGGCCGACGAGCAGTACTTC. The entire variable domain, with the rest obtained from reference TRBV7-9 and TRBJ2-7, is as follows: DTGVSQNPRHKITKRGQNVTFRCDPISEHNRLYWYRQTLGQGPEFLTYFQNEAQLEKSRLLSDRFSAERPKGSFSTLEIQRTEQGDSAMYLCASTITSGGADEQYFGPGTRLTVT.

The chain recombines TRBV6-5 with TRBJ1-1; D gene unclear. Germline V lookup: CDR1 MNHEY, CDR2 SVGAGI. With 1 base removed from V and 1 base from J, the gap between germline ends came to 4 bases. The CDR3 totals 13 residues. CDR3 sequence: CASSYWANTEAFF. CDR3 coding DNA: TGTGCCAGCAGTTACTGGGCGAACACTGAAGCTTTCTTT.

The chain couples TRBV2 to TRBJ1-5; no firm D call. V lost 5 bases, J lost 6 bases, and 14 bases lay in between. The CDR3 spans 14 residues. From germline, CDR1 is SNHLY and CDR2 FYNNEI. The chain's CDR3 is CASSLAGSGQPQHF. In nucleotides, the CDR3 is TGTGCCAGCAGTTTAGCAGGATCGGGTCAGCCCCAGCATTTT.

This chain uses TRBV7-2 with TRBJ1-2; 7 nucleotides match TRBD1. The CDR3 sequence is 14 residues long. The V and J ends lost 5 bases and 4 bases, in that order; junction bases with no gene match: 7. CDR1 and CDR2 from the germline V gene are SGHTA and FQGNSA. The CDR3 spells CASSPGQATYGYTF. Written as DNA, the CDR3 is TGTGCCAGCAGCCCCGGACAGGCGACCTATGGCTACACCTTC.

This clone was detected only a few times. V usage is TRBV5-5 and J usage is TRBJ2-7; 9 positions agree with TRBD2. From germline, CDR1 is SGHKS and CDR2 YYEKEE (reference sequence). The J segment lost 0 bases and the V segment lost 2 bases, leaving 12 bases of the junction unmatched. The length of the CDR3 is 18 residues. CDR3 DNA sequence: TGTGCCAGCAGCTTATTCCGCGGGGGGGCAAAAAACTCCTACGAGCAGTACTTC. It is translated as CASSLFRGGAKNSYEQYF. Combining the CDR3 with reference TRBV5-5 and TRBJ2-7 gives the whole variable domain DAGVTQSPTHLIKTRGQQVTLRCSPISGHKSVSWYQQVLGQGPQFIFQYYEKEERGRGNFPDRFSARQFPNYSSELNVNALLLGDSALYLCASSLFRGGAKNSYEQYFGPGTRLTVT.

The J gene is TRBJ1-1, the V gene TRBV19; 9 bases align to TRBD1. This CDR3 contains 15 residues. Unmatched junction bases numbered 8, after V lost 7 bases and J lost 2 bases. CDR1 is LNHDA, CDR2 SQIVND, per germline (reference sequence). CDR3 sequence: CASTLGGQGNTEAFF. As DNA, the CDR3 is TGTGCCAGTACCCTGGGGGGACAGGGTAACACTGAAGCTTTCTTT.

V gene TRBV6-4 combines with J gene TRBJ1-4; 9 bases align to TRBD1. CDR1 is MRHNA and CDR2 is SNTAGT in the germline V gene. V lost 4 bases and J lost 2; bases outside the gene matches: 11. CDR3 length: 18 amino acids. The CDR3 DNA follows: TGTGCCAGCAGTGCACGACAGGGGGGCGTAGTGACTAATGAAAAACTGTTTTTT. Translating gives CASSARQGGVVTNEKLFF.

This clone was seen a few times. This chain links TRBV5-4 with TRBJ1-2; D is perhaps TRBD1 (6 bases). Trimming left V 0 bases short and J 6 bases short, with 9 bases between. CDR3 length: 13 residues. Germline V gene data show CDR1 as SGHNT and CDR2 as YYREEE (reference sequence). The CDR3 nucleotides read TGTGCCAGCAGCTTGGCAGGGGTTAATGGCTACACCTTC. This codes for CASSLAGVNGYTF.

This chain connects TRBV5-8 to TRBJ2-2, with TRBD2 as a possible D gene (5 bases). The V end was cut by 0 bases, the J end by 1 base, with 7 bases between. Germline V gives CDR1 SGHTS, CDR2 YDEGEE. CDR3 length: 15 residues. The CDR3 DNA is TGTGCCAGCAGCTTGGACAGCGGGAACACCGGGGAGCTGTTTTTT. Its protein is CASSLDSGNTGELFF.

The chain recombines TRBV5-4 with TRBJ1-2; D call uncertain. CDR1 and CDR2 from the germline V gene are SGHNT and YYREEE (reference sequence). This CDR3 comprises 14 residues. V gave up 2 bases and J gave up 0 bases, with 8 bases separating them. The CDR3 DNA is TGTGCCAGCAGCTTTAACGGAGCTAACTATGGCTACACCTTC. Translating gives CASSFNGANYGYTF.

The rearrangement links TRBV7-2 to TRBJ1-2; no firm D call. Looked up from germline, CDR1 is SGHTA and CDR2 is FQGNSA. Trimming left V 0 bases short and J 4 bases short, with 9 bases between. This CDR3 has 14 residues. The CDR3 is CASSLAPEIYGYTF. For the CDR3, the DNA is TGTGCCAGCAGCTTAGCCCCAGAGATCTATGGCTACACCTTC.

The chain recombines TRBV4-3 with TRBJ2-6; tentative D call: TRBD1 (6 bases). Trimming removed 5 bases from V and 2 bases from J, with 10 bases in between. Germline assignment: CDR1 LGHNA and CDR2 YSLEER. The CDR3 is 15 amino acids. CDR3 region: CASSSGQPGANVLTF. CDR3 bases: TGCGCCAGCAGCTCCGGACAGCCTGGGGCCAACGTCCTGACTTTC.

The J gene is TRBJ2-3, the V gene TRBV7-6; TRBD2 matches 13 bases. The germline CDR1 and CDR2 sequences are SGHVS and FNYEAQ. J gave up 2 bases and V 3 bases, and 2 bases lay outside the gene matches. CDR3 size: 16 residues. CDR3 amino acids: CASSLGLAGPTDTQYF. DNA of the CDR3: TGTGCCAGCAGCTTGGGACTAGCGGGGCCCACAGATACGCAGTATTTT.

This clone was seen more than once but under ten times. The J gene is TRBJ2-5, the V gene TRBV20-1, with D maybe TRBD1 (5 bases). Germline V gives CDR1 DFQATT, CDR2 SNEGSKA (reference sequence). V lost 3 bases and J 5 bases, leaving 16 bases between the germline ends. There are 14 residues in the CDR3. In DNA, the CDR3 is TGCAGTGCTAGTGGGGCCCGCGAGGCGGAGACCCAGTACTTC. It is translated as CSASGAREAETQYF.

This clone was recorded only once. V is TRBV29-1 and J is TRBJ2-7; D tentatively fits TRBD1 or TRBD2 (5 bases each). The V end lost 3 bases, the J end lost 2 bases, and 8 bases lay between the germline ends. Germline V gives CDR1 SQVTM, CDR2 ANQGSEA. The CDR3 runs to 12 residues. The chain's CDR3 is CSVEGVAYEQYF. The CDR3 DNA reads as TGCAGCGTTGAGGGGGTGGCCTACGAGCAGTACTTC.

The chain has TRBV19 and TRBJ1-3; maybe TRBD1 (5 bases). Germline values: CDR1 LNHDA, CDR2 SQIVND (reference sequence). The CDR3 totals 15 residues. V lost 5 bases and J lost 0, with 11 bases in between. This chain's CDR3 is CASSWGTRSGNTIYF. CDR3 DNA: TGTGCCAGTAGTTGGGGGACCCGCTCTGGAAACACCATATATTTT.

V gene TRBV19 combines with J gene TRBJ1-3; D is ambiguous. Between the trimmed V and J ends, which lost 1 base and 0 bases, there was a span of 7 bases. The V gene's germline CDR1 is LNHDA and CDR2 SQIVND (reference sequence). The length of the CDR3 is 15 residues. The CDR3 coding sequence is TGTGCCAGTAGTATAGCACGGAACTCTGGAAACACCATATATTTT. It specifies CASSIARNSGNTIYF.

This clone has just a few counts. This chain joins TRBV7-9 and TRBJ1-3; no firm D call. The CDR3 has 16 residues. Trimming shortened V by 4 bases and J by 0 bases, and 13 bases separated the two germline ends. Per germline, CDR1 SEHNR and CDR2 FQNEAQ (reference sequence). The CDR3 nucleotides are TGTGCCAGCAGCTCACTTTTCCACAGCTCTGGAAACACCATATATTTT. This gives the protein CASSSLFHSSGNTIYF.

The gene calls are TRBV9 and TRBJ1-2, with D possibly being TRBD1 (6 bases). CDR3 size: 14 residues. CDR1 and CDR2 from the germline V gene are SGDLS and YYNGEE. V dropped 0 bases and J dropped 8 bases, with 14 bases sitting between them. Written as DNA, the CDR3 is TGTGCCAGCAGCGTAGGGACAGACCCACTAGGCTACACCTTC. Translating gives CASSVGTDPLGYTF.

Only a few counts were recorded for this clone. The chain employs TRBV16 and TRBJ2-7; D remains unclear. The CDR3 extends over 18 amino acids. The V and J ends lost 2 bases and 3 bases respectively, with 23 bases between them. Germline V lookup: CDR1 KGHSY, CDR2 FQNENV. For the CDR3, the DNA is TGTGCCAGCAGCCAAACCGTTGGAGTGGATCTCTCTCACTACGAGCAGTACTTC. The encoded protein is CASSQTVGVDLSHYEQYF.

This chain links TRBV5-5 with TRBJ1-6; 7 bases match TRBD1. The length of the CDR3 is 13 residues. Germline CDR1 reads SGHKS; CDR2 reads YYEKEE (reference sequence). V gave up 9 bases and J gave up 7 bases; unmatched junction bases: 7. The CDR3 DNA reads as TGTGCCACCTCGGGACAGAAAAATTCACCCCTCCACTTT. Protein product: CATSGQKNSPLHF.

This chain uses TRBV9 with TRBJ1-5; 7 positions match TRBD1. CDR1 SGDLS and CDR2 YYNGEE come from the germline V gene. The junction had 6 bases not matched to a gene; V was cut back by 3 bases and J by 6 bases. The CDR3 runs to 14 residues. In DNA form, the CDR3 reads TGTGCCAGCAGCGAAATGGCAGGGGGTCAGCCCCAGCATTTT. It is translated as CASSEMAGGQPQHF.

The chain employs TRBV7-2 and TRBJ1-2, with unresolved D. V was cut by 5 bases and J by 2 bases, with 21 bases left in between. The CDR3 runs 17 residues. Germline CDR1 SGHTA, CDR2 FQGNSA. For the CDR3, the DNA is TGTGCCAGCAGCCGTATGGGTCCACAGATCAGAAACTATGGCTACACCTTC. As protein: CASSRMGPQIRNYGYTF.

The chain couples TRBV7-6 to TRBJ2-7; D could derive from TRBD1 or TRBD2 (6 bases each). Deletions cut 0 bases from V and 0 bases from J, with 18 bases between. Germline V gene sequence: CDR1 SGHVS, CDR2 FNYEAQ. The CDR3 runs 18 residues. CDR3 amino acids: CASSLAGLRGPNSYEQYF. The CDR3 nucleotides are TGTGCCAGCAGCTTAGCGGGTCTTCGGGGGCCCAACTCCTACGAGCAGTACTTC. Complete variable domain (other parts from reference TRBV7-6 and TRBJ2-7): GAGVSQSPRYKVTKRGQDVALRCDPISGHVSLYWYRQALGQGPEFLTYFNYEAQQDKSGLPNDRFSAERPEGSISTLTIQRTEQRDSAMYRCASSLAGLRGPNSYEQYFGPGTRLTVT.

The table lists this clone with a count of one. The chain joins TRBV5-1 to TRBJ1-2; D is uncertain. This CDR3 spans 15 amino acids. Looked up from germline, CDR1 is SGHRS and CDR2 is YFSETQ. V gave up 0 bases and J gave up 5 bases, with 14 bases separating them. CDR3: CASSLVGAREYGYTF. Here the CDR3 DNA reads TGCGCCAGCAGCTTGGTGGGAGCAAGGGAATATGGCTACACCTTC.

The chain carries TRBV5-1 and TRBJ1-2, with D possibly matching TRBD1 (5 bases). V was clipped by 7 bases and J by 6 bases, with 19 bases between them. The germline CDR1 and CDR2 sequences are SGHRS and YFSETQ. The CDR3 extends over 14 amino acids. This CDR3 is CASGLTTGTDGYTF. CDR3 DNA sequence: TGCGCCAGCGGACTTACAACTGGGACGGATGGCTACACCTTC.

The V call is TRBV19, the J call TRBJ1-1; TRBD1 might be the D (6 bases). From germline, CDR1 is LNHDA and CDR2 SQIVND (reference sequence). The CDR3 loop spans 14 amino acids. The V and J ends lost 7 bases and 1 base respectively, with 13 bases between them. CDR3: CASTTGTWNTEAFF. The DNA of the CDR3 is TGTGCCAGTACCACCGGGACATGGAACACTGAAGCTTTCTTT.